This T cell receptor beta chain was found in a study of tumour-infiltrating T cells in Burkitt lymphoma. On the study more broadly: All epidemiological Burkitt lymphoma subtypes were represented in the cohort. Overall and progression-free survival were predicted by productive clonality. Study conclusions and caveats: Several public clonotypes recurred in numerous Burkitt lymphoma patients.

Produced via immunoSEQ multiplex PCR; TCRdb's table is partial and in-frame only. The sample lists a few thousand clones, 13% to 15% occurring once. Trimming cost V 5 bases and J 0 bases, with 14 bases left between them. Germline V CDR1 and CDR2: MDHEN, SYDVKM. This CDR3 is 15 amino acids long. As concerns this clone: The antigen remains undetermined.

This chain joins TRBV28 and TRBJ2-7; tentatively, D is TRBD2 (5 bases). This sequence was found in a human donor with Burkitt lymphoma. The sample taken for sequencing was tumor tissue. Here the CDR3 DNA reads TGTGCCAGCAGTCCGGCCGGGGATAACTCCTACGAGCAGTACTTC. Residues: CASSPAGDNSYEQYF.